One sample yielded the 11 T cell receptor beta chains listed below, sequenced in a study of cytomegalovirus exposure and HLA in healthy donors (dated by TCRdb to about 2017). The library came from the immunoSEQ multiplex PCR assay. For the multiplex PCR, a mixture combining 60 forward primers for TCR Vbeta segments and 13 reverse primers for TCR Jbeta segments was used. TCRdb obtained this table from immuneACCESS and retained in-frame rearrangements with V and J assigned. These tables miss some clones; where compared with another copy, unresolved V genes account for less than half of the shortfall, and the remainder is unexplained. The sample records around 110,000 clones, around 62% of which are singletons. The biggest ten clones account for just under 9.5% of the sample. Sequencing was carried out using PBMCs. These receptors all come from a middle-aged woman in good health and CMV-seropositive.

The V call is TRBV14, the J call TRBJ2-7, with D possibly being TRBD2 (5 bases). The CDR3 contains 16 residues. CDR1 is SGHDN and CDR2 is FVKESK in the germline V gene. V was shortened by 1 base and J by 5 bases, with 18 bases between the two germline ends. The CDR3 nucleotides read TGTGCCAGCAGCCAAGCATCTGGGGAGTCGTTCCACGAGCAGTACTTC. Its protein product is CASSQASGESFHEQYF.

This clone was seen a few times. V usage is TRBV7-3 and J usage is TRBJ2-5, with 15 bases aligning to TRBD2. The end of the DNA aligns better with TRBJ2-7, so the J call may be wrong. The germline V gene has CDR1 SGHTA and CDR2 FQGTGA. The CDR3 runs to 16 residues. The CDR3 spells CASSLTGTSGRNEQYF. CDR3 nucleotides: TGTGCCAGCAGCTTAACGGGGACTAGCGGGAGGAACGAGCAGTACTTC.

V and J are TRBV30 and TRBJ2-4; 9 bases are a match to TRBD2. Germline CDR1 is GTSNPN and CDR2 is SVGIG (reference sequence). Trimming cost V 3 bases and J 6 bases; bases outside gene matches: 9. This CDR3 comprises 15 residues. CDR3 in DNA: TGTGCCTGGAGCCCGACTAGCGGCGATCTAAACATTCAGTACTTC. Translating gives CAWSPTSGDLNIQYF.

The chain combines TRBV19 with TRBJ2-3; D might be TRBD1 (5 bases). Between the trimmed V and J ends, which lost 3 bases and 1 base, there was a span of 11 bases. Germline CDR1 reads LNHDA; CDR2 reads SQIVND (reference sequence). The CDR3 has 15 amino acids. The CDR3 coding sequence is TGTGCCAGTAGTATTTTAGAAGGGGGCACAGATACGCAGTATTTT. Its protein is CASSILEGGTDTQYF.

The rearrangement joins TRBV6-5 to TRBJ2-3, with D tentatively TRBD1 (6 bases). Germline CDR1 MNHEY, CDR2 SVGAGI. V gave up 2 bases and J gave up 6 bases, with 9 bases separating them. The CDR3 is 13 residues long. The CDR3 sequence: CASSYDQGDTQYF. The CDR3 nucleotides read TGTGCCAGCAGTTACGACCAGGGGGATACGCAGTATTTT.

The rearrangement uses TRBV4-2 and TRBJ1-4; D is unresolved. Germline V CDR1 and CDR2: LGHNA, YNFKEQ. Trimming stripped 4 bases from V and 7 bases from J, with 7 bases between. CDR3 length: 12 residues. CDR3 sequence: CASSLPGEKLFF. The CDR3 nucleotides are TGTGCCAGCAGCCTCCCGGGTGAAAAACTGTTTTTT.

This clone occurred a few times. V is TRBV5-5 and J is TRBJ2-3; no firm D call. The CDR3 consists of 14 residues. V was pared by 0 bases and J by 2 bases, with 7 bases between. Per germline, CDR1 SGHKS and CDR2 YYEKEE (reference sequence). The CDR3 spells CASSLASFTDTQYF. Here the CDR3 DNA reads TGTGCCAGCAGCTTGGCCTCCTTCACAGATACGCAGTATTTT.

This clone has only a few counts. J is TRBJ1-2 and V is TRBV19; D perhaps matches TRBD1 (5 bases). V lost 3 bases, J lost 10 bases, and 15 bases lay in between. Germline CDR1 LNHDA, CDR2 SQIVND (reference sequence). This CDR3 comprises 13 residues. CDR3 nucleotides: TGTGCCAGTAGTATGATCAGGGCTAGTGACTACACCTTC. This gives the protein CASSMIRASDYTF.

The rearrangement joins TRBV27 to TRBJ1-2; D is perhaps TRBD1 (5 bases). The CDR3 totals 14 residues. Germline CDR1 and CDR2: MNHEY and SMNVEV (reference sequence). The V gene lost 6 bases and the J gene lost 4 bases, with 15 bases spanning the gap. CDR3: CASSPTRVAYGYTF. DNA for the CDR3: TGTGCCAGCAGCCCAACCAGGGTAGCCTATGGCTACACCTTC.

The chain carries TRBV5-6 and TRBJ2-1, with TRBD2 matching over 8 bases. The J segment lost 7 bases and the V segment lost 3 bases, leaving 12 bases of the junction unmatched. The CDR3 covers 16 residues. Looked up from germline, CDR1 is SGHDT and CDR2 is YYEEEE. The DNA of the CDR3 is TGTGCCAGCAGCTGGATCGGTTCTAGCGGGTTTAATGAGCAGTTCTTC. Residues: CASSWIGSSGFNEQFF.

The rearrangement links TRBV5-4 to TRBJ2-3; 9 bases map to TRBD1. This CDR3 comprises 15 residues. CDR1 SGHNT and CDR2 YYREEE come from the germline V gene (reference sequence). Trimming cost V 5 bases and J 1 base; bases outside gene matches: 5. The CDR3 coding sequence is TGTGCCAGCAGTTACCGGGACAGGGGCACAGATACGCAGTATTTT. Translating it yields CASSYRDRGTDTQYF.